This T cell receptor (beta chain) was identified during a study of T cells in Graves' hyperthyroidism and ophthalmopathy. At the level of the study: The authors collected peripheral blood at initial diagnosis, before any treatment. Study-level results: Ophthalmopathy was identified by the model a median 6.5 months ahead of onset. In blood, most of the thyroid clonotypes expanded above 0.001 were also present.

Amplified TCR beta CDR3 regions derived from RNA transcripts. Primed by the HTBI set, a first-round RT-PCR was run on the TCR CDR3. TCRdb analysed the multiplex PCR reads with MiXCR anew, one entry per CDR3 protein. The top ten clones hold under 25% of a sample with around 400,000 distinct CDR3 sequences, around 15% of them seen once. Among ophthalmopathy patients, the Clinical Activity Score reached at least 3, the NOSPECS grade reached at least 4, and duration remained under 3 months. This clonotype appeared many times. No antigen is known for it. The junction had 4 bases not matched to a gene; V was cut back by 6 bases and J by 6 bases. The length of the CDR3 is 15 residues. Germline values: CDR1 SNHLY, CDR2 FYNNEI.

Source material: blood. V is TRBV2 and J is TRBJ2-1, with 14 bases matching TRBD2. The clonotype comes from a woman in her fifties or sixties with Graves' ophthalmopathy. CDR3: CASRAGTSGSNEQFF. The CDR3 DNA reads TGTGCCAGCAGGGCCGGGACTAGCGGGAGCAATGAGCAGTTCTTC.